The 26 T cell receptor beta chains given below trace back to one sample, sequenced in a study of monozygotic twins with inflammatory bowel disease. TCRdb re-called the 5' RACE reads and shows each CDR3 protein once, DNA omitted. The specimen's table records some 440,000 distinct CDR3 sequences. Source material: blood. All receptors come from a human donor with ulcerative colitis or Crohn's disease, or a healthy co-twin of an affected twin (not recorded which).

This chain links TRBV20-1 with TRBJ1-5; as DNA is missing, the TRBD1 call by TCRdb cannot be tested. The length of the CDR3 is 14 residues. CDR1 is DFQATT and CDR2 is SNEGSKA in the germline V gene (reference sequence). The chain's CDR3 is CSASGLLGNQPQHF.

The rearrangement links TRBV5-1 to TRBJ2-1. The CDR3 consists of 15 residues. Germline CDR1 and CDR2: SGHRS and YFSETQ. CDR3 residues: CASSLPQAGLDEQFF.

The chain employs TRBV27 and TRBJ1-6; TCRdb picks TRBD1, but there is no DNA to check that call. The CDR3 covers 15 residues. Germline CDR1 reads MNHEY; CDR2 reads SMNVEV (reference sequence). This CDR3 is CASSLSLGTVAPLHF.

The chain employs TRBV19 and TRBJ1-5. There are 16 residues in the CDR3. Germline values: CDR1 LNHDA, CDR2 SQIVND (reference sequence). The CDR3 protein is CASMDKPSLEDQPQHF.

The chain uses TRBV19 and TRBJ1-1. The germline CDR1 and CDR2 sequences are LNHDA and SQIVND (reference sequence). CDR3 length equals 13 residues. CDR3 sequence reads: CASSEQLNTEAFF.

The chain carries TRBV10-3 and TRBJ1-1; TCRdb returns TRBD1, unconfirmable since there is no DNA. From germline, CDR1 is ENHRY and CDR2 SYGVKD. CDR3 size: 14 residues. CDR3 sequence: CAISESGVLTEAFF.

The chain has TRBV5-4 and TRBJ1-2; TCRdb lists TRBD1, though no DNA is available to test this call. Germline V gene sequence: CDR1 SGHNT, CDR2 YYREEE (reference sequence). The CDR3 loop spans 13 amino acids. CDR3 in amino acids: CASRAGTVYGYTF.

The gene calls are TRBV20-1 and TRBJ1-5; TCRdb designates TRBD1, a call that cannot be tested without DNA. CDR1 and CDR2 from the germline V gene are DFQATT and SNEGSKA (reference sequence). This CDR3 comprises 16 residues. The chain's CDR3 is CSARRWDRGEDQPQHF.

The genes are TRBV28 and TRBJ1-6; TCRdb reports TRBD1, a call that lacks DNA to check it against. From germline, CDR1 is MDHEN and CDR2 SYDVKM. The CDR3 loop spans 18 amino acids. CDR3 sequence: CASSSQGARRSYNSPLHF.

This chain uses TRBV10-3 with TRBJ1-2; TCRdb returns TRBD1, unconfirmable since there is no DNA. The CDR3 consists of 14 residues. Looked up from germline, CDR1 is ENHRY and CDR2 is SYGVKD. The CDR3 sequence is CAISATGTEIGYTF.

The J gene is TRBJ2-3, the V gene TRBV10-3; without DNA, the TCRdb call of TRBD1 cannot be checked. There are 18 residues in the CDR3. CDR1 is ENHRY, CDR2 SYGVKD, per germline. The CDR3 is CAISESPQAPLSTDTQYF.

The chain has TRBV7-3 and TRBJ2-1. The CDR3 totals 14 residues. Germline lookup yields CDR1 SGHTA and CDR2 FQGTGA. The CDR3 here is CASSSGPLEHEQFF.

The rearrangement joins TRBV5-1 to TRBJ2-7. This CDR3 region has 12 residues. Germline CDR1 reads SGHRS; CDR2 reads YFSETQ. The CDR3: CASSWGDYEQYF.

This chain uses TRBV3-1 with TRBJ1-5; TCRdb gives TRBD1 as the D gene, but with no DNA this cannot be confirmed. The CDR3 totals 13 residues. Germline CDR1 LGHDT, CDR2 YNNKEL (reference sequence). CDR3 in amino acids: CASSQGGVQPQHF. The full variable domain, its missing parts supplied by reference TRBV3-1 and TRBJ1-5, is DTAVSQTPKYLVTQMGNDKSIKCEQNLGHDTMYWYKQDSKKFLKIMFSYNNKELIINETVPNRFSPKSPDKAHLNLHINSLELGDSAVYFCASSQGGVQPQHFGDGTRLSIL.

The chain joins TRBV18 to TRBJ2-3; the D gene TCRdb calls, TRBD2, cannot be checked with no DNA. The CDR3 is made up of 16 amino acids. CDR1 is KGHSH, CDR2 LQKENI, per germline. CDR3 residues: CASSRMPGLGADTQYF.

The chain carries TRBV12-3 or TRBV12-4 and TRBJ1-5; without DNA, the TCRdb call of TRBD1 cannot be checked. This CDR3 is built from 15 residues. CDR3 loop: CASSPTEISNQPQHF.

V gene TRBV6-1 combines with J gene TRBJ1-6. This CDR3 contains 16 residues. Germline V lookup: CDR1 MNHNS, CDR2 SASEGT. The CDR3 region is CASSRTADPYNSPLHF.

This sequence joins TRBV20-1 and TRBJ2-7; TCRdb's assignment of TRBD2 cannot be checked, as there is no DNA. The CDR3 runs to 14 residues. In germline, CDR1 is DFQATT, CDR2 SNEGSKA (reference sequence). CDR3 sequence reads: CSARRLAVSYEQYF.

The chain joins TRBV20-1 to TRBJ1-1; absent DNA, TCRdb's TRBD1 call cannot be checked. The CDR3 has 13 residues. CDR1 is DFQATT, CDR2 SNEGSKA, per germline (reference sequence). CDR3 loop: CSASTGEGTEAFF.

The chain joins TRBV20-1 to TRBJ2-1; TCRdb's D call of TRBD2 is untestable without DNA. Germline CDR1 is DFQATT and CDR2 is SNEGSKA (reference sequence). CDR3 length: 13 amino acids. The CDR3: CSARVAGATEQFF.

The rearrangement links TRBV12-3 or TRBV12-4 to TRBJ2-3. The CDR3 is 13 amino acids. The CDR3 spells CASSLNPWDTQYF.

V gene TRBV3-1 combines with J gene TRBJ2-7; the D call of TRBD2 rests on TCRdb alone, since no DNA is present to check it. This CDR3 is built from 15 residues. In germline, CDR1 is LGHDT, CDR2 YNNKEL (reference sequence). CDR3 protein: CASSPPRGGAYEQYF.

The J gene is TRBJ2-1, the V gene TRBV5-1; with no DNA, the TCRdb D assignment of TRBD1 cannot be verified. Germline V gene data show CDR1 as SGHRS and CDR2 as YFSETQ. The CDR3 is 14 residues long. The CDR3 loop is CASSSEGSYNEQFF.

The chain couples TRBV18 to TRBJ2-1. This CDR3 is built from 14 residues. Germline-derived CDR1 and CDR2 are KGHSH and LQKENI. CDR3 sequence reads: CASSPHRDYNEQFF.

The CDR3 spells CASSISQGFTEAFF. The chain links TRBV19 to TRBJ1-1; with no DNA, the TCRdb D assignment of TRBD1 cannot be verified. The CDR3 has 14 amino acids. The germline V gene encodes CDR1 LNHDA and CDR2 SQIVND (reference sequence).

The chain joins TRBV4-2 to TRBJ2-1; TCRdb's D call, TRBD2, is unchecked because there is no DNA. Germline values: CDR1 LGHNA, CDR2 YNFKEQ. The CDR3 is made up of 13 amino acids. CDR3 region: CASSQEGDSTQFF.